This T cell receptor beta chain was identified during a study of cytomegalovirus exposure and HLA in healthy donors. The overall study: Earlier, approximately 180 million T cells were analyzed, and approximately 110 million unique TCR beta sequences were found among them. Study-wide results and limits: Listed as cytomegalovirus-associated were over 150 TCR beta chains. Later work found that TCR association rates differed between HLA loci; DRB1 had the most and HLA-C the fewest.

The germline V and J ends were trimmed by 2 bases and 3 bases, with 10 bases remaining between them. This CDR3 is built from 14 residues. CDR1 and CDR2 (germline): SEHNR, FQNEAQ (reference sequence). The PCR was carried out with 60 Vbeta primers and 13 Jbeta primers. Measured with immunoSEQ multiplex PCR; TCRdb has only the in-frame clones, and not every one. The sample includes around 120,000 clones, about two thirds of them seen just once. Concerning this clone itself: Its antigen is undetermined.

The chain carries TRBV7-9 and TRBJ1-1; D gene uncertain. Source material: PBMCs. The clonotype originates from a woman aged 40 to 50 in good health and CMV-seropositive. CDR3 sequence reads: CASSLYSGDTEAFF. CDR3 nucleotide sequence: TGTGCCAGCAGCTTATATTCCGGAGACACTGAAGCTTTCTTT.